Shown below are 19 T cell receptor beta chains from a single sample sequenced in a study of T-cell reconstitution after alpha-beta-depleted transplantation in children. A TCRbeta library incorporating unique molecular identifiers was prepared. TCRdb used MiXCR to reprocess the PCR reads, holding one entry per CDR3 protein. In the table there are around 210,000 distinct CDR3 sequences, approximately 6.9% of which are singletons. Sequenced material: PBMCs, taken before TCRalphabeta/CD19-depleted stem cell transplant. Every receptor here comes from a boy aged 2 to 9 with acute lymphoblastic leukemia, due to receive a stem cell transplant.

Only a few counts were recorded for this clonotype. This chain joins TRBV20-1 and TRBJ2-1, with 8 bases fitting TRBD1. CDR1 is DFQATT and CDR2 is SNEGSKA in the germline V gene (reference sequence). The CDR3 length is 15 residues. J was trimmed by 2 bases and V by 6 bases; bases with no gene match: 9. CDR3 amino acids: CSAPRTGSAYNEQFF. DNA for the CDR3: TGCAGTGCCCCAAGGACAGGGTCTGCCTACAATGAGCAGTTCTTC.

At least ten counts were recorded for this clonotype. The chain has TRBV5-1 and TRBJ2-2; D is possibly TRBD1 (5 bases). Trimming removed 2 bases at V and 2 bases at J, with 10 bases between. CDR3 size: 15 residues. Looked up from germline, CDR1 is SGHRS and CDR2 is YFSETQ. In DNA form, the CDR3 reads TGCGCCAGCAGCTTAAGGGGTGTAAACACCGGGGAGCTGTTTTTT. Its translation: CASSLRGVNTGELFF.

This clonotype has a count of ten or more. The rearrangement links TRBV28 to TRBJ1-2, with TRBD1 as a possible D gene (5 bases). CDR1 MDHEN and CDR2 SYDVKM come from the germline V gene. The CDR3 extends over 13 amino acids. The V end lost 7 bases, the J end lost 7 bases, and 16 bases lay between the germline ends. CDR3 DNA sequence: TGTGCCAGCAAAAAAGGGGTTGGGGTTGGCTACACCTTC. Amino acids: CASKKGVGVGYTF.

This clonotype was observed at least ten times. This chain uses TRBV27 with TRBJ2-2; D may be TRBD1 (6 bases). The germline V gene has CDR1 MNHEY and CDR2 SMNVEV (reference sequence). This CDR3 region has 15 residues. V was pared by 6 bases and J by 1 base, with 12 bases between. Here the CDR3 DNA reads TGTGCCAGCAGCTACACGACAGGGAACACCGGGGAGCTGTTTTTT. Translated: CASSYTTGNTGELFF.

Ten or more counts support this clonotype. The V and J genes are TRBV7-2 and TRBJ2-5; 8 nucleotides match TRBD1. Germline CDR1 SGHTA, CDR2 FQGNSA. After removal of 0 bases from V and 4 bases from J, the junction contained 4 bases not matched to a gene. The CDR3 loop spans 15 amino acids. CDR3 sequence (DNA): TGTGCCAGCAGCTTAGCGAGCGACAGGGGAGAGACCCAGTACTTC. This codes for CASSLASDRGETQYF.

The CDR3 region has the DNA TGCAGTGCTAGTAGGGGCCCGGAACTGTTTTTT. It yields the protein CSASRGPELFF. The V gene is TRBV20-1, the J gene TRBJ1-4; the D gene is possibly TRBD1 (5 bases). The CDR3 contains 11 residues. The germline V gene encodes CDR1 DFQATT and CDR2 SNEGSKA (reference sequence). Trimming stripped 3 bases from V and 12 bases from J, with 11 bases between.

This clonotype was recorded many times. The DNA of the CDR3 is TGTGCCAGCGGCGCCCTCAATGGGCCAGGGGAAAAACTGTTTTTT. Amino acids: CASGALNGPGEKLFF. The J gene is TRBJ1-4, the V gene TRBV6-1, with D possibly matching TRBD1 (5 bases). Germline V gives CDR1 MNHNS, CDR2 SASEGT. V dropped 8 bases and J dropped 8 bases, with 21 bases sitting between them. CDR3 length: 15 amino acids.

This clonotype was detected only a few times. The chain combines TRBV5-1 with TRBJ2-1, with 11 bases identical to TRBD1. Germline V lookup: CDR1 SGHRS, CDR2 YFSETQ. V shed 1 base, J shed 5 bases, and the junction held 8 bases outside the gene matches. CDR3 length: 17 residues. CDR3 DNA sequence: TGCGCCAGCAGCTTGAGGGCCGGGACAGGGGGAAACAATGAGCAGTTCTTC. This encodes CASSLRAGTGGNNEQFF.

V usage is TRBV20-1 and J usage is TRBJ2-7; 10 bases agree with TRBD1. Germline V lookup: CDR1 DFQATT, CDR2 SNEGSKA (reference sequence). This CDR3 has 13 amino acids. Trimming took 5 bases from V and 3 from J; bases not matched to a gene: 4. CDR3 amino acids: CSAPGTGDYEQYF. DNA of the CDR3: TGCAGTGCTCCCGGGACAGGGGACTACGAGCAGTACTTC.

This clonotype showed up many times. V gene TRBV7-2 combines with J gene TRBJ2-5, with 10 bases that match TRBD2. In germline, CDR1 is SGHTA, CDR2 FQGNSA. V trimming: 5 bases; J trimming: 5 bases; junction bases outside the gene matches: 5. This CDR3 comprises 14 residues. The CDR3 region has the DNA TGTGCCAGCAGCCAGAGCGGGGGGGGTGAGACCCAGTACTTC. It encodes CASSQSGGGETQYF.

This clonotype occurred many times. The V and J genes are TRBV28 and TRBJ2-7; TRBD2 might be the D (6 bases). CDR1 is MDHEN, CDR2 SYDVKM, per germline. CDR3 length equals 13 residues. The ends were cut back, 7 bases at V and 2 bases at J, with 12 bases in the middle. CDR3 in DNA: TGTGCCAGCATAAGCGGGTCCCCCTACGAGCAGTACTTC. Amino acids: CASISGSPYEQYF.

This clonotype has at least ten counts. This chain connects TRBV20-1 to TRBJ2-3; 10 nucleotides match TRBD2. There are 15 residues in the CDR3. J lost 5 bases, V lost 5 bases, and 10 bases had no gene match. Per germline, CDR1 DFQATT and CDR2 SNEGSKA (reference sequence). In nucleotides, the CDR3 is TGCAGTGCTTTCGGACTAGCGGAGGGGCAAGATACGCAGTATTTT. Translating it yields CSAFGLAEGQDTQYF.

This clonotype was recorded at least ten times. The CDR3 sequence is CASSLGWTAHEQYF. Here the CDR3 DNA reads TGTGCCAGCAGCTTAGGGTGGACCGCCCACGAGCAGTACTTC. The rearrangement links TRBV7-2 to TRBJ2-7; D unclear. Germline CDR1 SGHTA, CDR2 FQGNSA. CDR3 length: 14 residues. With 1 base removed from V and 5 bases from J, the gap between germline ends came to 12 bases.

This clonotype was found many times. V and J are TRBV4-3 and TRBJ2-5; 9 nucleotides align to TRBD2. Per germline, CDR1 LGHNA and CDR2 YSLEER. The J segment lost 5 bases and the V segment lost 1 base, leaving 5 bases of the junction unmatched. The CDR3 runs 15 residues. CDR3 in amino acids: CASSQVGLAAETQYF. CDR3 nucleotide sequence: TGCGCCAGCAGCCAAGTGGGACTAGCTGCGGAGACCCAGTACTTC.

In its sample, this clonotype was seen many times. CDR3 protein: CASSLDGASRQETQYF. CDR3 DNA sequence: TGTGCCAGCAGCTTAGATGGGGCGTCGAGGCAAGAGACCCAGTACTTC. The rearrangement joins TRBV7-9 to TRBJ2-5; perhaps TRBD1 as D (5 bases). Germline V gene lookup returns CDR1 SEHNR and CDR2 FQNEAQ (reference sequence). The CDR3 length is 16 residues. V gave up 1 base and J gave up 2 bases, with 14 bases separating them.

This clonotype was observed a few times. The chain couples TRBV15 to TRBJ2-6, with TRBD1 matching over 10 bases. Germline V gene sequence: CDR1 LNHNV, CDR2 YYDKDF (reference sequence). This CDR3 contains 17 residues. The V and J ends lost 4 bases and 2 bases, in that order; junction bases with no gene match: 5. Here the CDR3 reads CATSTGTGVAGANVLTF. The DNA for the CDR3 is TGTGCCACCAGCACCGGGACAGGGGTCGCTGGGGCCAACGTCCTGACTTTC.

This clonotype was seen many times. The chain carries TRBV29-1 and TRBJ2-5; D perhaps matches TRBD2 (5 bases). The CDR3 length is 13 residues. V was cut by 4 bases and J by 2 bases, with 11 bases left in between. Germline values: CDR1 SQVTM, CDR2 ANQGSEA. DNA for the CDR3: TGCAGCGTTGCGACTAACGTACAAGAGACCCAGTACTTC. As protein: CSVATNVQETQYF.

This clonotype was observed a few times. V and J are TRBV20-1 and TRBJ1-2; D perhaps matches TRBD1 (6 bases). CDR1 is DFQATT and CDR2 is SNEGSKA in the germline V gene (reference sequence). The CDR3 covers 13 residues. CDR3 sequence (DNA): TGCCGCCCCCCGGACAGACAAAACTATGGCTACACCTTC. It yields the protein CRPPDRQNYGYTF.

This clonotype was seen many times. This chain connects TRBV11-2 to TRBJ2-4, with 9 bases matching TRBD1. The CDR3 extends over 18 amino acids. V trimming: 4 bases; J trimming: 2 bases; junction bases outside the gene matches: 12. Per germline, CDR1 SGHAT and CDR2 FQNNGV. CDR3 in DNA: TGTGCCAGCAGCTCAGACGGTACAGGGGGCCTGACCAAAAACATTCAGTACTTC. This gives the protein CASSSDGTGGLTKNIQYF.